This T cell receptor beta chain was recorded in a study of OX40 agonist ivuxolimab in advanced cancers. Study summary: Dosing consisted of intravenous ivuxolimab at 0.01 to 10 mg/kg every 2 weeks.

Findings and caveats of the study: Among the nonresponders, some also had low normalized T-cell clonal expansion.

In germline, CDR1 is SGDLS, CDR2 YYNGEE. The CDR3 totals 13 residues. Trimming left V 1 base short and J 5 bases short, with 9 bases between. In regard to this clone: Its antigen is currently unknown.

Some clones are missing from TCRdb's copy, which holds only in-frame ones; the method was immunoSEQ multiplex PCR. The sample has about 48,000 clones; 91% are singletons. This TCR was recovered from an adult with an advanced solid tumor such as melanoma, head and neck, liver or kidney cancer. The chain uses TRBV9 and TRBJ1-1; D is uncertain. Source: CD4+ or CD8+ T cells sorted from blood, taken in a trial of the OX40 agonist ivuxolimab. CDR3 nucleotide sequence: TGTGCCAGCAGCGTAAAGTTTGGGACTGAAGCTTTCTTT. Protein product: CASSVKFGTEAFF.